One and the same sample provided the 17 T cell receptor beta chains below, sequenced in a study of T-cell memory formation after mild COVID-19. TCRdb re-called the 5' RACE reads with MiXCR, one entry per CDR3 protein. The sample lists about 560,000 distinct CDR3 sequences, 15% to 20% occurring once. The sample comprised PBMCs or a T cell subset sorted from them (not recorded which). The receptor set was obtained from an adult woman who had mild COVID-19 (a few samples of this study predate the infection). Cell type and time point are not known.

This chain joins TRBV7-8 and TRBJ1-1; D is unclear. The CDR3 covers 16 residues. Germline V CDR1 and CDR2: SGHVS, FQNEAQ. Trimming stripped 0 bases from V and 11 bases from J, with 22 bases between. The CDR3 sequence: CASSLAGGISAEGAFF. CDR3 coding DNA: TGTGCCAGCAGCTTAGCGGGCGGGATATCTGCTGAAGGGGCTTTCTTT.

V usage is TRBV6-2 or TRBV6-3 and J usage is TRBJ2-5; TRBD2 agrees at 7 bases. The CDR3 contains 13 residues. Germline assignment: CDR1 MNHEY and CDR2 SVGEGT. V was clipped by 8 bases and J by 5 bases; unmatched bases: 8. CDR3 sequence (DNA): TGTGCCAGCTGGCGGGGGTTCAGCGAGACCCAGTACTTC. Amino acid sequence: CASWRGFSETQYF.

Only a few counts were recorded for this clonotype. The genes are TRBV24-1 and TRBJ1-2, with TRBD1 matching over 8 bases. Germline assignment: CDR1 KGHDR and CDR2 SFDVKD. With V trimmed by 4 bases and J by 10 bases, 4 bases remained unmatched. The CDR3 sequence is 12 residues long. The CDR3 is CATSDPDRAYTF. For the CDR3, the DNA is TGTGCCACCAGTGACCCGGACAGGGCCTACACCTTC.

This clonotype was found many times. V is TRBV20-1 and J is TRBJ2-3; TRBD1 matches 7 bases. Germline assignment: CDR1 DFQATT and CDR2 SNEGSKA (reference sequence). V shed 5 bases and J 3 bases; nucleotides not matched to a gene: 11. This CDR3 has 15 residues. As DNA, the CDR3 is TGCAGTGCTCCGATGACAGGGTATGGGACAGATACGCAGTATTTT. Its translation: CSAPMTGYGTDTQYF.

This chain uses TRBV21-1 with TRBJ2-7; no check of the table's D call, TRBD2, against the DNA was made. TRBV21-1 constitutes a pseudogene. This CDR3 is 17 amino acids long. The CDR3 spells CASSKVFSGGVGSEQYF. Here the CDR3 DNA reads TGTGCCAGCAGCAAAGTGTTCTCTGGGGGAGTAGGATCCGAGCAGTACTTC.

This chain links TRBV14 with TRBJ1-1; perhaps TRBD1 as D (6 bases). The CDR3 covers 17 residues. The V gene's germline CDR1 is SGHDN and CDR2 FVKESK. V was cut by 1 base and J by 6 bases, with 21 bases left in between. Written as DNA, the CDR3 is TGTGCCAGCAGCCAAGGGACAGCAGCGAACGCTCGACCTGAAGCTTTCTTT. The encoded protein is CASSQGTAANARPEAFF.

This sequence joins TRBV7-9 and TRBJ1-3, with 10 positions matching TRBD1. The CDR3 is made up of 17 amino acids. Losses at the gene ends were 1 base for V and 0 bases for J; bases not matched to a gene: 3. Germline V lookup: CDR1 SEHNR, CDR2 FQNEAQ (reference sequence). CDR3 region: CASSLGQGALSGNTIYF. The CDR3 DNA sequence: TGTGCCAGCAGCTTAGGACAGGGGGCCCTCTCTGGAAACACCATATATTTT.

This chain joins TRBV6-5 and TRBJ1-1; 7 nucleotides line up with TRBD1. The J segment lost 1 base and the V segment lost 10 bases, leaving 9 bases of the junction unmatched. The CDR3 consists of 14 residues. CDR1 is MNHEY and CDR2 is SVGAGI in the germline V gene. CDR3 in DNA: TGTGCCACCCGTAGGACAGGCCGGAACACTGAAGCTTTCTTT. Protein: CATRRTGRNTEAFF.

This clonotype was found a few times. The genes are TRBV7-8 and TRBJ2-1; possible D gene TRBD1, 6 bases. The CDR3 is 15 amino acids. CDR1 SGHVS and CDR2 FQNEAQ come from the germline V gene. Trimming shortened V by 5 bases and J by 3 bases, and 14 bases separated the two germline ends. CDR3 sequence reads: CASSRLRDNYNEQFF. DNA of the CDR3: TGTGCCAGCAGCCGACTCCGGGACAACTACAATGAGCAGTTCTTC.

This sequence joins TRBV12-3 or TRBV12-4 and TRBJ1-1, with 7 bases aligning to TRBD1. The length of the CDR3 is 12 residues. The V gene end was trimmed by 8 bases and the J gene end by 5 bases; junction bases not matched to a gene: 5. The CDR3 sequence is CASVQGTTEAFF. DNA for the CDR3: TGTGCCAGCGTACAGGGGACGACTGAAGCTTTCTTT.

V gene TRBV11-3 combines with J gene TRBJ2-3, with 10 bases identical to TRBD1. The J segment lost 4 bases and the V segment lost 4 bases, leaving 5 bases of the junction unmatched. The length of the CDR3 is 15 residues. CDR1 is SGHNT and CDR2 is YENEEA in the germline V gene. The CDR3 DNA sequence: TGTGCCAGCAGCTCCGGGACAGGGGCGGCAGATACGCAGTATTTT. Translation gives CASSSGTGAADTQYF.

V gene TRBV7-9 combines with J gene TRBJ1-2; 8 positions match TRBD1. Trimming removed 5 bases from V and 3 bases from J; junction bases left unmatched: 8. The CDR3 extends over 15 amino acids. CDR1 SEHNR and CDR2 FQNEAQ come from the germline V gene (reference sequence). For the CDR3, the DNA is TGTGCCAGCAGCCCGAGCCTGACAGGGGACTATGGCTACACCTTC. Translation gives CASSPSLTGDYGYTF.

This clonotype was counted only a few times. The chain uses TRBV9 and TRBJ2-1; a weak D match, TRBD2 (6 bases). The CDR3 is 13 residues long. CDR1 SGDLS and CDR2 YYNGEE come from the germline V gene. The germline V and J ends were trimmed by 2 bases and 10 bases, with 13 bases remaining between them. CDR3 sequence reads: CASSVDAGREQFF. CDR3 DNA: TGTGCCAGCAGCGTTGACGCGGGGCGCGAGCAGTTCTTC. Supplemented by reference TRBV9 and TRBJ2-1, the full variable domain reads DSGVTQTPKHLITATGQRVTLRCSPRSGDLSVYWYQQSLDQGLQFLIQYYNGEERAKGNILERFSAQQFPDLHSELNLSSLELGDSALYFCASSVDAGREQFFGPGTRLTVL.

J is TRBJ2-3 and V is TRBV20-1, with D possibly being TRBD2 (6 bases). Germline assignment: CDR1 DFQATT and CDR2 SNEGSKA (reference sequence). Trimming removed 5 bases from V and 0 bases from J, with 9 bases in between. The CDR3 length is 13 residues. In nucleotides, the CDR3 is TGCAGTGCTTCTAGCGTTAGCACAGATACGCAGTATTTT. Protein sequence: CSASSVSTDTQYF.

In its sample, this clonotype was seen a few times. The chain couples TRBV7-2 to TRBJ2-5, with D maybe TRBD2 (5 bases). V lost 2 bases, J lost 5 bases, and 15 bases lay in between. Germline lookup yields CDR1 SGHTA and CDR2 FQGNSA. The CDR3 has 15 amino acids. CDR3 protein: CASSLIEGGGETQYF. The CDR3 nucleotides read TGTGCCAGCAGCTTAATCGAGGGTGGTGGGGAGACCCAGTACTTC. Full variable domain (remainder filled in from reference TRBV7-2 and TRBJ2-5): GAGVSQSPSNKVTEKGKDVELRCDPISGHTALYWYRQSLGQGLEFLIYFQGNSAPDKSGLPSDRFSAERTGGSVSTLTIQRTQQEDSAVYLCASSLIEGGGETQYFGPGTRLLVL.

The genes are TRBV20-1 and TRBJ2-1, with D unresolved. V gave up 5 bases and J gave up 4 bases, with 9 bases separating them. The germline CDR1 and CDR2 sequences are DFQATT and SNEGSKA (reference sequence). The CDR3 has 12 amino acids. The CDR3 region has the DNA TGCAGTGCTCCCCGACAATACAATGAGCAGTTCTTC. This gives the protein CSAPRQYNEQFF.

This clonotype came up a few times. The CDR3 region has the DNA TGTGCCAGTTGTGGGACAGGGGGCATGGTAGAGACCCAGTACTTC. Translated, it gives CASCGTGGMVETQYF. The V and J genes are TRBV12-3 or TRBV12-4 and TRBJ2-5; TRBD1 agrees at 12 bases. The CDR3 loop spans 15 amino acids. The V segment lost 9 bases and the J segment 4 bases; nucleotides outside the gene matches: 9.